This TCR beta chain was sequenced for a study of blood T cell repertoires in COVID-19. Trimming stripped 6 bases from V and 10 bases from J, with 14 bases between. CDR1 and CDR2 from the germline V gene are KGHDR and SFDVKD. The CDR3 contains 12 residues. Profiling relied on immunoSEQ multiplex PCR, and the TCRdb table lists in-frame clones only, not all of them. The table includes under 55,000 clones, about 80% detected once. The sample comprised peripheral blood. This clonotype was obtained from a man aged 70 or older with acute or convalescent COVID-19. The V call is TRBV24-1, the J call TRBJ1-1; D is unclear. As DNA, the CDR3 is TGTGCCACCAGTAGGAGGGAAGTTCGAGCTTTCTTT. Its translation: CATSRREVRAFF.